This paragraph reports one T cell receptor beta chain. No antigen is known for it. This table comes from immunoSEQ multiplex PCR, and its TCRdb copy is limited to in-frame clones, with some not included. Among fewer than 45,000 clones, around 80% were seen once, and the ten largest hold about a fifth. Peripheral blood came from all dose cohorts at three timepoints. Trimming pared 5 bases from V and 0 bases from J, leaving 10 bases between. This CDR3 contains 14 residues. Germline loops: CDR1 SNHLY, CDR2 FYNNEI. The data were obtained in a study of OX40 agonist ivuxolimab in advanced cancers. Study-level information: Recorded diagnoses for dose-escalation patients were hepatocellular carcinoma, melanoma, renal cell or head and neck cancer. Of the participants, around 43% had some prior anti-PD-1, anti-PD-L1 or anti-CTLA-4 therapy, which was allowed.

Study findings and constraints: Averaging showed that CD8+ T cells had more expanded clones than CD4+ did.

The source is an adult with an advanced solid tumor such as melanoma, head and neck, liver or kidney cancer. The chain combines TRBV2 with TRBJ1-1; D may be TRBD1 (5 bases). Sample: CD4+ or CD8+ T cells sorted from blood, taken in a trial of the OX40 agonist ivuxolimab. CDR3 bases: TGTGCCAGCAGTTCAGGGACTCTGAACACTGAAGCTTTCTTT. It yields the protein CASSSGTLNTEAFF.